This TCR beta chain was recorded in a study of spatial heterogeneity in lung cancer. This clonotype was seen only a few times. Germline V gene data show CDR1 as SGHRS and CDR2 as YFSETQ. Trimming took 0 bases from V and 4 from J, leaving 10 bases between them. This CDR3 region has 14 residues. The time point: sample taken at primary tumor resection. Researchers sequenced whole RNA taken from tumor, nontumor lung or frozen PBMC without sorting. TCRdb re-analysed the 5' RACE reads in MiXCR, keeping a single row per CDR3 protein. The table has around 41,000 distinct CDR3 sequences, 6% to 7% seen once; the top ten hold about 39%.

This TCR derives from a female donor with early-stage non-small cell lung cancer. Sequenced here: PBMCs, sampled at surgery. The rearrangement joins TRBV5-1 to TRBJ1-2; D remains ambiguous. CDR3 DNA sequence: TGCGCCAGCAGCTTGGTTCCGGAGGCCTATGGCTACACCTTC. Protein sequence: CASSLVPEAYGYTF.